This T cell receptor beta chain emerged from a study of T-cell memory formation after mild COVID-19. One entry per CDR3 protein results from TCRdb running MiXCR on the 5' RACE reads. The sample has approximately 340,000 distinct CDR3 sequences; 15% to 20% are singletons. Germline assignment: CDR1 LGHNT and CDR2 FRNRAP. The CDR3 has 18 amino acids. The V end lost 0 bases, the J end lost 0 bases, and 17 bases lay between the germline ends. This clonotype has a handful of counts. The chain employs TRBV12-5 and TRBJ1-1; unclear D gene. The sequence was collected from a man between 18 and 29 years old who had mild COVID-19 (a few samples of this study predate the infection). Cell type and time point are not known. Sequencing was carried out using PBMCs or a T cell subset sorted from them (not recorded which). The CDR3 DNA follows: TGTGCTAGTGGTTTGGTAATGGACCCCCGAACTATGAACACTGAAGCTTTCTTT. Translation: CASGLVMDPRTMNTEAFF. The complete variable domain, with remaining parts taken from reference TRBV12-5 and TRBJ1-1, reads DARVTQTPRHKVTEMGQEVTMRCQPILGHNTVFWYRQTMMQGLELLAYFRNRAPLDDSGMPKDRFSAEMPDATLATLKIQPSEPRDSAVYFCASGLVMDPRTMNTEAFFGQGTRLTVV.